This T cell receptor beta chain is from a study of CD8 T cells in Susac syndrome. V lost 1 base and J 2 bases, leaving 12 bases between the germline ends. This CDR3 spans 16 amino acids. The V gene's germline CDR1 is SGHAT and CDR2 FQDESV (reference sequence). Notes on this clonotype: Its antigen is not known.

RNA totalling roughly 0.5 to 1 ug underwent reverse transcription with random hexamers. TCRdb itself ran the immunoSEQ multiplex PCR reads through MiXCR, one entry per CDR3 protein. The sample contains some 76,000 distinct CDR3 sequences, roughly 91% of which appear only once. Treatment-naive patients with stable or active relapsing-remitting disease served as multiple sclerosis controls. Study-wide findings and caveats: It was acknowledged in the study that its TCR sequencing and HLA analysis involved a relatively small number of individuals.

The chain links TRBV11-1 to TRBJ2-1; a possible D gene is TRBD1 (6 bases). The clonotype was recovered from a human donor with multiple sclerosis. Sequencing used CD8+ T cells from PBMCs. The CDR3 DNA reads TGTGCCAGCAGCTTAGAGGGGGAAGGCCCCTACAATGAGCAGTTCTTC. Protein: CASSLEGEGPYNEQFF.